One sample yielded the 26 T cell receptor beta chains listed below, sequenced in a study of T cells in Graves' hyperthyroidism and ophthalmopathy. Using RNA transcripts as the source, TCR beta CDR3 regions were amplified. The HTBI set primed first-round TCR CDR3 RT-PCR. TCRdb itself ran the multiplex PCR reads through MiXCR, one entry per CDR3 protein. This table has 550,000 to 850,000 distinct CDR3 sequences, under 20% appearing once. Sequenced: blood. These receptors came from a woman aged 50 to 65 with Graves' hyperthyroidism that later progressed to Graves' ophthalmopathy.

The CDR3 loop reads CASSFVRDRGLYNSPLHF. The CDR3 DNA is TGTGCCAGCAGCTTTGTCCGGGACAGGGGGCTTTATAATTCACCCCTCCACTTT. The rearrangement joins TRBV7-9 to TRBJ1-6, with 12 bases aligning to TRBD1. The trim removed 3 bases at V and 4 bases at J, leaving 7 bases unmatched. The CDR3 is made up of 18 amino acids. Germline CDR1 and CDR2: SEHNR and FQNEAQ (reference sequence).

This clonotype came up many times. J is TRBJ2-5 and V is TRBV11-3; D is ambiguous. CDR1 and CDR2 from the germline V gene are SGHNT and YENEEA. Trimming took off 5 bases at V and 2 bases at J, with 12 bases between the two ends. The CDR3 loop spans 14 amino acids. CDR3 sequence (DNA): TGTGCCAGCAGCCAAACCGGGCCTCAAGAGACCCAGTACTTC. It yields the protein CASSQTGPQETQYF.

V gene TRBV6-2 or TRBV6-3 combines with J gene TRBJ1-5, with 8 bases that match TRBD1. The trim removed 5 bases at V and 4 bases at J, leaving 7 bases unmatched. The V gene's germline CDR1 is MNHEY and CDR2 SVGEGT. The CDR3 sequence is 15 residues long. The CDR3, as DNA: TGTGCCAGCAGTCTAAACCGGGACAGGAATCAGCCCCAGCATTTT. Its translation: CASSLNRDRNQPQHF.

V is TRBV6-2 or TRBV6-3 and J is TRBJ1-5; no clear D. The CDR3 loop spans 14 amino acids. The germline CDR1 and CDR2 sequences are MNHEY and SVGEGT. Trimming took off 8 bases at V and 5 bases at J, with 16 bases between the two ends. CDR3 region: CASGYEGSYQPQHF. CDR3 DNA: TGTGCCAGCGGGTATGAGGGAAGCTATCAGCCCCAGCATTTT.

The chain recombines TRBV12-3 or TRBV12-4 with TRBJ2-7; a possible D gene is TRBD1 (6 bases). The CDR3 has 15 amino acids. Trimming took 5 bases from V and 4 from J, leaving 18 bases between them. The CDR3 sequence is CASSPTQGLGYEQYF. Written as DNA, the CDR3 is TGTGCCAGCAGTCCCACACAGGGATTAGGGTACGAGCAGTACTTC.

V and J are TRBV6-1 and TRBJ1-4; TRBD1 is a possible D gene (6 bases). Germline V CDR1 and CDR2: MNHNS, SASEGT. The CDR3 covers 14 residues. Trimming removed 6 bases at V and 7 bases at J, with 15 bases between. The chain's CDR3 is CASSNRAGGEKLFF. CDR3 sequence (DNA): TGTGCCAGCAGCAACAGGGCTGGTGGTGAAAAACTGTTTTTT.

This rearrangement joins TRBV6-1 to TRBJ1-1, with D perhaps matching TRBD1 (5 bases). Trimming removed 6 bases at V and 11 bases at J, with 16 bases between. The CDR3 has 12 amino acids. Per germline, CDR1 MNHNS and CDR2 SASEGT. The CDR3 bases are TGTGCCAGCAGCGACAGCTACTGGGGGGCTTTCTTT. Amino acid sequence: CASSDSYWGAFF.

This clonotype appeared many times. The chain couples TRBV20-1 to TRBJ1-5; no reliable D call. V dropped 3 bases and J dropped 2 bases, with 11 bases sitting between them. The V gene's germline CDR1 is DFQATT and CDR2 SNEGSKA (reference sequence). This CDR3 region has 14 residues. In DNA form, the CDR3 reads TGCAGTGCTAGTCGGGGTGACGGCAATCAGCCCCAGCATTTT. This gives the protein CSASRGDGNQPQHF.

This clonotype was seen repeatedly, ten times or more. The rearrangement links TRBV2 to TRBJ2-1, with 7 bases lining up with TRBD1. The CDR3 totals 15 residues. The germline CDR1 and CDR2 sequences are SNHLY and FYNNEI. The V segment lost 4 bases and the J segment 4 bases; nucleotides outside the gene matches: 7. CDR3 loop: CASSGTGQRYNEQFF. The CDR3 DNA sequence: TGTGCCAGCAGTGGGACAGGCCAGCGGTACAATGAGCAGTTCTTC. Based on the CDR3 plus reference TRBV2 and TRBJ2-1, the full variable domain is EPEVTQTPSHQVTQMGQEVILRCVPISNHLYFYWYRQILGQKVEFLVSFYNNEISEKSEIFDDQFSVERPDGSNFTLKIRSTKLEDSAMYFCASSGTGQRYNEQFFGPGTRLTVL.

The rearrangement joins TRBV19 to TRBJ1-1; D is undetermined. V lost 0 bases and J lost 1, with 6 bases in between. This CDR3 contains 14 residues. The germline V gene encodes CDR1 LNHDA and CDR2 SQIVND (reference sequence). The CDR3 nucleotides are TGTGCCAGTAGTATAGATGCCAGGAACACTGAAGCTTTCTTT. Translating it yields CASSIDARNTEAFF.

The sample holds many counts of this clonotype. The chain combines TRBV28 with TRBJ1-1; TRBD1 is a possible D gene (5 bases). This CDR3 region has 14 residues. V dropped 2 bases and J dropped 3 bases, with 10 bases sitting between them. CDR1 MDHEN and CDR2 SYDVKM come from the germline V gene. The CDR3 DNA is TGTGCCAGCAGTTTAGCGGCAGGGTACACTGAAGCTTTCTTT. The encoded protein is CASSLAAGYTEAFF.

This clonotype was recorded at least ten times. This chain connects TRBV9 to TRBJ1-1, with 9 bases fitting TRBD1. The ends lost 3 bases at V and 1 base at J; junction bases unmatched: 4. The CDR3 is 15 residues long. The germline V gene has CDR1 SGDLS and CDR2 YYNGEE. The CDR3 sequence: CASSAPGQGNTEAFF. For the CDR3, the DNA is TGTGCCAGCAGCGCACCGGGACAGGGGAACACTGAAGCTTTCTTT. The full variable domain, rest sourced from reference TRBV9 and TRBJ1-1, is DSGVTQTPKHLITATGQRVTLRCSPRSGDLSVYWYQQSLDQGLQFLIQYYNGEERAKGNILERFSAQQFPDLHSELNLSSLELGDSALYFCASSAPGQGNTEAFFGQGTRLTVV.

Concerning this clonotype itself: Possible read error: a much larger clone is one base away. V usage is TRBV18 and J usage is TRBJ2-7; D is possibly TRBD2 (5 bases). There are 14 residues in the CDR3. CDR1 and CDR2 (germline): KGHSH, LQKENI. CDR3 coding DNA: TGTGTCAGCGGAGAGTATTTTGGCTCCTACGAGCAGTACTTC. Amino acids: CVSGEYFGSYEQYF. Together with reference TRBV18 and TRBJ2-7, the CDR3 gives the full variable domain: NAGVMQNPRHLVRRRGQEARLRCSPMKGHSHVYWYRQLPEEGLKFMVYLQKENIIDESGMPKERFSAEFPKEGPSILRIQQVVRGDSAAYFCVSGEYFGSYEQYFGPGTRLTVT.

The chain uses TRBV7-9 and TRBJ2-7; no firm D call. Looked up from germline, CDR1 is SEHNR and CDR2 is FQNEAQ (reference sequence). The CDR3 is made up of 13 amino acids. V lost 5 bases and J lost 3, with 11 bases in between. As DNA, the CDR3 is TGTGCCAGCAGCCTTCCAACTGTCTACGAGCAGTACTTC. Translated, it gives CASSLPTVYEQYF. Variable domain in full (rest from reference TRBV7-9 and TRBJ2-7): DTGVSQNPRHKITKRGQNVTFRCDPISEHNRLYWYRQTLGQGPEFLTYFQNEAQLEKSRLLSDRFSAERPKGSFSTLEIQRTEQGDSAMYLCASSLPTVYEQYFGPGTRLTVT.

This clonotype was observed at least ten times. The chain combines TRBV14 with TRBJ1-1, with no clear D. V shed 1 base and J shed 8 bases, with 8 bases lying between them. The CDR3 is 12 amino acids. Germline V gene data show CDR1 as SGHDN and CDR2 as FVKESK. The CDR3 loop is CASSQVRKEAFF. DNA for the CDR3: TGTGCCAGCAGCCAAGTGAGGAAAGAAGCTTTCTTT.

This clonotype was seen only a few times. The rearrangement uses TRBV6-1 and TRBJ1-2, with D uncertain. This CDR3 is built from 15 residues. Germline values: CDR1 MNHNS, CDR2 SASEGT. V shed 4 bases and J shed 5 bases, with 17 bases lying between them. The CDR3 region is CASSGALEVPYGYTF. CDR3 in DNA: TGTGCCAGCAGTGGAGCGCTAGAGGTACCGTATGGCTACACCTTC.

The V gene is TRBV10-1, the J gene TRBJ2-1; 14 nucleotides align to TRBD2. The germline gives CDR1 WNHNN, CDR2 SYGVQD (reference sequence). The CDR3 is 17 amino acids. Losses at the gene ends were 2 bases for V and 4 bases for J; bases not matched to a gene: 4. CDR3 residues: CASSEGGLAGEYNEQFF. In DNA, the CDR3 is TGCGCCAGCAGTGAGGGGGGACTAGCGGGGGAATACAATGAGCAGTTCTTC.

The chain links TRBV6-1 to TRBJ2-1; D is unresolved. V was pared by 5 bases and J by 0 bases, with 8 bases between. This CDR3 contains 14 residues. Germline loops: CDR1 MNHNS, CDR2 SASEGT. The CDR3 DNA sequence: TGTGCCAGCAGTATGATTAGCTCCTACAATGAGCAGTTCTTC. Translating it yields CASSMISSYNEQFF.

The rearrangement joins TRBV18 to TRBJ2-5; the D gene is possibly TRBD2 (6 bases). V was pared by 3 bases and J by 5 bases, with 16 bases between. The CDR3 consists of 15 residues. Germline CDR1 and CDR2: KGHSH and LQKENI. CDR3 amino acids: CASSPRGTVGETQYF. Here the CDR3 DNA reads TGTGCCAGCTCACCCCGGGGGACTGTCGGGGAGACCCAGTACTTC.

A few counts support this clonotype. The chain combines TRBV7-9 with TRBJ2-7, with D maybe TRBD1 (6 bases). This CDR3 contains 16 residues. The germline V gene encodes CDR1 SEHNR and CDR2 FQNEAQ (reference sequence). Between the trimmed V and J ends, which lost 2 bases and 1 base, there was a span of 15 bases. CDR3 amino acids: CASSLFLGTSSYEQYF. In DNA form, the CDR3 reads TGTGCCAGCAGCTTATTCCTCGGGACATCTTCCTACGAGCAGTACTTC.

The rearrangement uses TRBV29-1 and TRBJ1-2, with TRBD1 as a possible D gene (5 bases). CDR3 length equals 13 residues. From germline, CDR1 is SQVTM and CDR2 ANQGSEA. V was cut by 3 bases and J by 3 bases, with 11 bases left in between. CDR3 region: CSVEGGLDYGYTF. CDR3 coding DNA: TGCAGCGTTGAGGGGGGATTGGACTATGGCTACACCTTC.

This clonotype was recorded a few times. The chain carries TRBV20-1 and TRBJ1-2, with 8 bases identical to TRBD1. Looked up from germline, CDR1 is DFQATT and CDR2 is SNEGSKA (reference sequence). The V segment lost 3 bases and the J segment 5 bases; nucleotides outside the gene matches: 8. CDR3 size: 14 residues. CDR3 protein: CSASAPDREYGYTF. As DNA, the CDR3 is TGCAGTGCTAGCGCCCCGGACAGGGAGTATGGCTACACCTTC.

The CDR3 spells CAWRSRGSGGRYNEQFF. Here the CDR3 DNA reads TGTGCCTGGAGGTCGAGAGGTAGCGGGGGGAGATACAATGAGCAGTTCTTC. The gene calls are TRBV30 and TRBJ2-1, with TRBD2 matching 10 bases. Germline assignment: CDR1 GTSNPN and CDR2 SVGIG (reference sequence). V trimming: 3 bases; J trimming: 4 bases; junction bases outside the gene matches: 12. CDR3 length: 17 residues.

This clonotype was found a few times. The chain couples TRBV15 to TRBJ2-5, with TRBD2 identical over 14 bases. The CDR3 is 15 amino acids. Germline CDR1 LNHNV, CDR2 YYDKDF (reference sequence). Losses at the gene ends were 5 bases for V and 7 bases for J; bases not matched to a gene: 6. CDR3 sequence reads: CATSSRTSGGRTQYF. Written as DNA, the CDR3 is TGTGCCACCAGCTCTCGGACTAGCGGGGGGCGGACCCAGTACTTC.

This clonotype was seen repeatedly, ten times or more. This chain connects TRBV5-5 to TRBJ1-5, with 10 bases matching TRBD1. The CDR3 loop spans 16 amino acids. Germline V gene lookup returns CDR1 SGHKS and CDR2 YYEKEE (reference sequence). The V segment lost 0 bases and the J segment 1 base; nucleotides outside the gene matches: 1. This CDR3 reads CASSLGQGASNQPQHF. CDR3 DNA: TGTGCCAGCAGCTTGGGACAGGGGGCAAGCAATCAGCCCCAGCATTTT. Variable domain in full (rest from reference TRBV5-5 and TRBJ1-5): DAGVTQSPTHLIKTRGQQVTLRCSPISGHKSVSWYQQVLGQGPQFIFQYYEKEERGRGNFPDRFSARQFPNYSSELNVNALLLGDSALYLCASSLGQGASNQPQHFGDGTRLSIL.

The V gene is TRBV5-4, the J gene TRBJ2-5; 11 nucleotides line up with TRBD2. Germline CDR1 SGHNT, CDR2 YYREEE (reference sequence). V trimming: 9 bases; J trimming: 0 bases; junction bases outside the gene matches: 10. This CDR3 region has 16 residues. The CDR3 reads CATTLAGDTYQETQYF. The CDR3 DNA sequence: TGTGCCACTACACTAGCGGGGGATACGTACCAAGAGACCCAGTACTTC.